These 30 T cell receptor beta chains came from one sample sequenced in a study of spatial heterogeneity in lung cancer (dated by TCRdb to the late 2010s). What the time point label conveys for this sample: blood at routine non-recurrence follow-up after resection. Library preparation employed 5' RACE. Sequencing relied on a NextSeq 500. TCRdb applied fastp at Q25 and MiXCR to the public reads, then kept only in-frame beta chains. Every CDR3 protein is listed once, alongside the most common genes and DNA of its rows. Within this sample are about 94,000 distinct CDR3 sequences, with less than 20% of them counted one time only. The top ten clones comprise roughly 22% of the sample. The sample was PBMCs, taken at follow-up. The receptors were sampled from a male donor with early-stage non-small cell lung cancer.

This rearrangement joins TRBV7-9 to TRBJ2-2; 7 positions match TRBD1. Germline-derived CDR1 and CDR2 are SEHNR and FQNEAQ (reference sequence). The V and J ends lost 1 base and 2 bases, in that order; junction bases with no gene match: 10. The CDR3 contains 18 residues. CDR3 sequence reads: CASSLGAYRGYNTGELFF. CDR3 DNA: TGTGCCAGCAGCTTAGGAGCCTACAGGGGATATAACACCGGGGAGCTGTTTTTT.

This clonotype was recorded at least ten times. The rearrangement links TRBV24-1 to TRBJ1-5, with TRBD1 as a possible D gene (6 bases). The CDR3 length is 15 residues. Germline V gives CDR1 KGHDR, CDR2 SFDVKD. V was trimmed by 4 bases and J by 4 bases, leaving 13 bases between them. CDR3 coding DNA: TGTGCCACCAGTGACTCCGGGACATTGAATCAGCCCCAGCATTTT. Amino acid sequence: CATSDSGTLNQPQHF.

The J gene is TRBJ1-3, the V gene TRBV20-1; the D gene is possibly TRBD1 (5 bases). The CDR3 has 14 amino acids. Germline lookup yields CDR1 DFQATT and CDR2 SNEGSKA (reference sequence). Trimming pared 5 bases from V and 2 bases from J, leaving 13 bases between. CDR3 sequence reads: CSAANPGTGNTIYF. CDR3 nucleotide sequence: TGCAGTGCTGCAAACCCAGGGACTGGAAACACCATATATTTT.

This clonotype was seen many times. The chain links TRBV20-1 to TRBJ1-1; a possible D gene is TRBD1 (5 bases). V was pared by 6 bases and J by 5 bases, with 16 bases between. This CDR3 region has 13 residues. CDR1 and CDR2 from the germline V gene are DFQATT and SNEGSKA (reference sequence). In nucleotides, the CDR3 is TGCAGTGCCCTAGGGGCAGGGAGAACTGAAGCTTTCTTT. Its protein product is CSALGAGRTEAFF.

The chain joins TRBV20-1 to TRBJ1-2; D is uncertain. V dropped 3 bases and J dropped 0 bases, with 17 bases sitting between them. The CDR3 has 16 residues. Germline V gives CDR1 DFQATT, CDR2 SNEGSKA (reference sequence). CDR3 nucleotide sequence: TGCAGTGCTAGCCGATTAAGAACACTGCCTAACTATGGCTACACCTTC. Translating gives CSASRLRTLPNYGYTF.

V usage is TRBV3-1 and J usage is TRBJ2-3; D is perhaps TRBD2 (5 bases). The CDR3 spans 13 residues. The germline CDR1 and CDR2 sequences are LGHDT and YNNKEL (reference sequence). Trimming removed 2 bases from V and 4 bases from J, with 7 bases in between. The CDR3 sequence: CASSQIGADTQYF. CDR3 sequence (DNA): TGTGCCAGCAGCCAAATCGGGGCAGATACGCAGTATTTT.

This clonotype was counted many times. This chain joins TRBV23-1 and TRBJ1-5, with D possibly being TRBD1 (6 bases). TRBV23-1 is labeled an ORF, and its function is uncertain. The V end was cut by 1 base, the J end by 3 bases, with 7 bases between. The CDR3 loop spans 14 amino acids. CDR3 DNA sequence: TGCGCCAGCAGTCAATGGGACAACAATCAGCCCCAGCATTTT. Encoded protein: CASSQWDNNQPQHF.

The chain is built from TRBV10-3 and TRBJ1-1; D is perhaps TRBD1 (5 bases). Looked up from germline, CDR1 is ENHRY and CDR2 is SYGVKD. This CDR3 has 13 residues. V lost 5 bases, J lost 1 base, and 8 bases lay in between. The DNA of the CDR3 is TGTGCCATCAGTCAGACAGCGAACACTGAAGCTTTCTTT. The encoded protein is CAISQTANTEAFF.

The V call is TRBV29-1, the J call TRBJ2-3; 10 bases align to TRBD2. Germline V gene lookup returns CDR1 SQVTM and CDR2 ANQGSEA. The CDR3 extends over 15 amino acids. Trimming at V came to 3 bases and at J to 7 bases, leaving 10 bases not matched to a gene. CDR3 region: CSVDGQRGGSYTQYF. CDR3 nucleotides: TGCAGCGTTGACGGCCAGCGGGGGGGGTCGTATACGCAGTATTTT.

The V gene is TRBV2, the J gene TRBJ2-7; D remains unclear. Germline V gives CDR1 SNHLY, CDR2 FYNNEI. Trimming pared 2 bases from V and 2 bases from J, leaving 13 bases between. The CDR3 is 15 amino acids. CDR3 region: CASSERIGPPYEQYF. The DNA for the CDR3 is TGTGCCAGCAGTGAAAGAATAGGGCCTCCCTACGAGCAGTACTTC.

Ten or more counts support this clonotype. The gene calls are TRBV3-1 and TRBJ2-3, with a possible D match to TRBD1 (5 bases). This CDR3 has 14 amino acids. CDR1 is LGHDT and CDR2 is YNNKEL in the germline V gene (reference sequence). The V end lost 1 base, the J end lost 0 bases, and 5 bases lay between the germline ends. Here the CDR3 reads CASSQGTSTDTQYF. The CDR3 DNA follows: TGTGCCAGCAGCCAAGGGACAAGCACAGATACGCAGTATTTT.

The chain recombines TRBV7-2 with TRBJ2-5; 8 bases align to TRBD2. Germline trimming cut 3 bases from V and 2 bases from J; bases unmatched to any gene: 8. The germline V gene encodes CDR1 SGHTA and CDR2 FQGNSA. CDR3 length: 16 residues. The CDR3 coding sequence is TGTGCCAGCAGCTTTCCGGCGGGAGGTGGGCAAGAGACCCAGTACTTC. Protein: CASSFPAGGGQETQYF.

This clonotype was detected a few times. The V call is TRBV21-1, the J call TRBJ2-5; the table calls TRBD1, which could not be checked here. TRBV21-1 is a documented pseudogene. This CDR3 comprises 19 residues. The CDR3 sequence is CASFDEGTADGVAQETQYF. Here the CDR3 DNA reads TGTGCCAGCTTCGACGAGGGGACCGCGGACGGTGTGGCTCAAGAGACCCAGTACTTC.

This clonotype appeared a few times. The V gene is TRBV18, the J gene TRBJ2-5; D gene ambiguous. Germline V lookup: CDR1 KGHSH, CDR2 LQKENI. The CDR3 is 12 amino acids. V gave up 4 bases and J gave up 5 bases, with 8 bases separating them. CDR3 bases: TGTGCCAGCTCACGAGAATCTGAGACCCAGTACTTC. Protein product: CASSRESETQYF.

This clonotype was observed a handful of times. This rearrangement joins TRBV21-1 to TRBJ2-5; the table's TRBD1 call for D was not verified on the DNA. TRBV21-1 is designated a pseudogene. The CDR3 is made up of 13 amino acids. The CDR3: CASSKGTKETQYF. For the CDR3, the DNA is TGTGCCAGCAGCAAGGGGACAAAAGAGACCCAGTACTTC.

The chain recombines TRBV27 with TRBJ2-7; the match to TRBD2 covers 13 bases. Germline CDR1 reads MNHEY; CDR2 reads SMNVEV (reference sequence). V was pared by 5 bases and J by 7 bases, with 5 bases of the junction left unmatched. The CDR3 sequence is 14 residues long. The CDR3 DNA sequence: TGTGCCAGCAGTGTGGGACTAGCGGGACATGAGCAGTACGTC. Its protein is CASSVGLAGHEQYV.

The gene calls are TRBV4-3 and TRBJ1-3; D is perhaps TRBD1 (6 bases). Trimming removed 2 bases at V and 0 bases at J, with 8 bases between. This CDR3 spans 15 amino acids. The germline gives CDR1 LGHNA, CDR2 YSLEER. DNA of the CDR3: TGCGCCAGCAGCCAATTACAGGGCTCTGGAAACACCATATATTTT. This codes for CASSQLQGSGNTIYF.

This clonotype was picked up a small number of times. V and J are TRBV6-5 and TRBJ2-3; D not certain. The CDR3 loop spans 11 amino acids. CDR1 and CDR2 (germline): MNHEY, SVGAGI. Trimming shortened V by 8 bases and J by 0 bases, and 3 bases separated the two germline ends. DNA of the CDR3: TGTGCCAGCGAGAGCACAGATACGCAGTATTTT. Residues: CASESTDTQYF.

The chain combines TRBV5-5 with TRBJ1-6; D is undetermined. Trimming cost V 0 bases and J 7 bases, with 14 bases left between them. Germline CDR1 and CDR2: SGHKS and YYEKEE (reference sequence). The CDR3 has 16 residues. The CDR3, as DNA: TGTGCCAGCAGCTTGGGACCTGGGAGAGGCAATTCACCCCTCCACTTT. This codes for CASSLGPGRGNSPLHF.

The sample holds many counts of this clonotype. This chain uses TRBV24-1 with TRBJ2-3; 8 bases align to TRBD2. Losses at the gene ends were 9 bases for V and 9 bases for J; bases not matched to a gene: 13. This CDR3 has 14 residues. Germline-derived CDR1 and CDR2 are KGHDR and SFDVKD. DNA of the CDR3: TGTGCCACCGTTGGAGCGGGGGCCACCGAGACGCAGTATTTT. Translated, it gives CATVGAGATETQYF.

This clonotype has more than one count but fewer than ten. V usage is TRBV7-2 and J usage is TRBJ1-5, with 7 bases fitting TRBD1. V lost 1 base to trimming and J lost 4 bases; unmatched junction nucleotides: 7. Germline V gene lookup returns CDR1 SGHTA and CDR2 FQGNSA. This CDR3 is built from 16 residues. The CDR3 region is CASSLVWTGGNQPQHF. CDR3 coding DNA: TGTGCCAGCAGCTTAGTCTGGACAGGCGGAAATCAGCCCCAGCATTTT. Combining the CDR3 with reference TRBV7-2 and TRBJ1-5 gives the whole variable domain GAGVSQSPSNKVTEKGKDVELRCDPISGHTALYWYRQSLGQGLEFLIYFQGNSAPDKSGLPSDRFSAERTGGSVSTLTIQRTQQEDSAVYLCASSLVWTGGNQPQHFGDGTRLSIL.

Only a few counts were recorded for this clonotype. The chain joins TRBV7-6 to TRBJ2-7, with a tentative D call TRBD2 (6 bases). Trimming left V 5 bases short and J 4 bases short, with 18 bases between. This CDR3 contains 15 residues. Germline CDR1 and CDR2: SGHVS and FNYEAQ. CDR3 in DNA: TGTGCCAGCAGCCAGACTGGGGGGAATGGGTACGAGCAGTACTTC. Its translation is CASSQTGGNGYEQYF.

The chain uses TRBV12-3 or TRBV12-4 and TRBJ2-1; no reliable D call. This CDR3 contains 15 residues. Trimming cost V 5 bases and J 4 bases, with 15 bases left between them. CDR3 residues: CASSRNVGSYNEQFF. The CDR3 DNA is TGTGCCAGCAGTCGCAATGTTGGTAGTTACAATGAGCAGTTCTTC.

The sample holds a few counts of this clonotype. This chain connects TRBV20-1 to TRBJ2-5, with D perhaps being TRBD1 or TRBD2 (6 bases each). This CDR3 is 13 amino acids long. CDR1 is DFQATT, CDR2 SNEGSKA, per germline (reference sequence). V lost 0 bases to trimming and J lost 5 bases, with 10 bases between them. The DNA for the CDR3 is TGCAGTGCTAGAGACAGGGGACTGGAGACCCAGTACTTC. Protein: CSARDRGLETQYF.

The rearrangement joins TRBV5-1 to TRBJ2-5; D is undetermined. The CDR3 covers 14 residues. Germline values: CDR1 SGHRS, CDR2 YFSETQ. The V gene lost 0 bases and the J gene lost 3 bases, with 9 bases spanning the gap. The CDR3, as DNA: TGCGCCAGCAGCTTGGCTCCGGCGAAAGAGACCCAGTACTTC. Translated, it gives CASSLAPAKETQYF.

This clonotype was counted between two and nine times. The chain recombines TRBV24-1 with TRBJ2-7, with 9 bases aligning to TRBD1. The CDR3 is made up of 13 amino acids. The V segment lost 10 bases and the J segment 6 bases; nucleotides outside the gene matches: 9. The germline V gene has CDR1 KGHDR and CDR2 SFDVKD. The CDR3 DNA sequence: TGTGCCACACAAGGGACAGGGCGGGGCGAGCAGTACTTC. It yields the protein CATQGTGRGEQYF.

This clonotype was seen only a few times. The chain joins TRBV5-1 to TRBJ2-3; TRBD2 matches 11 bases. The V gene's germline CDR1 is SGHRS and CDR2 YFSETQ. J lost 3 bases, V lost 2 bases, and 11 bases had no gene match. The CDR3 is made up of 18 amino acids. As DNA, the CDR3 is TGCGCCAGCAGCTTTCGCCTTAGCGGGGGGGTGGATACAGATACGCAGTATTTT. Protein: CASSFRLSGGVDTDTQYF.

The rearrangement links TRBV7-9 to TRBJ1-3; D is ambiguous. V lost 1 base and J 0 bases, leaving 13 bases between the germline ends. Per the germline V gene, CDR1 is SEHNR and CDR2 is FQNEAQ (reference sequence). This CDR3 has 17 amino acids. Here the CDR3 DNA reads TGTGCCAGCAGCTTAGGCGTAGGACGAGACTCTGGAAACACCATATATTTT. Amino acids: CASSLGVGRDSGNTIYF.

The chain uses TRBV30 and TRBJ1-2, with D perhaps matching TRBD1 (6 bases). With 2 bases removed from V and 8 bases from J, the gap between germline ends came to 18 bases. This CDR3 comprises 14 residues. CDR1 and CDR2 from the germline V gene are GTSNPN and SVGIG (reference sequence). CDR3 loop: CAWSSTDSRGGYTF. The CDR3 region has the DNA TGTGCCTGGAGTAGCACGGACAGCCGCGGGGGCTACACCTTC.

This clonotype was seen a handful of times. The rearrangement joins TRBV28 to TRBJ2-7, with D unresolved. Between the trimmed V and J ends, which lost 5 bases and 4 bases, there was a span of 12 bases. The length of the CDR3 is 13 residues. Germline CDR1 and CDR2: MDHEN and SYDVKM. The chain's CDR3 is CASSPDGYYEQYF. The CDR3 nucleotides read TGTGCCAGCAGTCCGGACGGTTATTACGAGCAGTACTTC.